This TCR beta chain was observed in a study of PD-1 blockade in classical Hodgkin lymphoma. Whole-study results and caveats: With CD4+ cells, TCR diversity rose significantly by C4D1, but not with CD8+ cells. As was reported, newly diagnosed patients showed lower baseline TCR diversity than healthy donors did. Complete responders started with a diversity level that resembled newly diagnosed patients at baseline.

Brentuximab vedotin exposure varied, and every patient relapsed after autologous stem cell transplantation. The authors purified CD4+ T cells from thawed PBMCs by magnetic negative selection. Complete response, partial response or progressive disease were the best responses. Germline V gene sequence: CDR1 SGHTA, CDR2 FQGNSA. Trimming took off 5 bases at V and 3 bases at J, with 17 bases between the two ends. This CDR3 is built from 16 residues. Notes on this clone: The antigen is unknown.

Libraries were prepared by immunoSEQ multiplex PCR; TCRdb keeps only in-frame clonotypes and omits some of them. The sample carries over 8,500 clones, roughly 84% recorded once. Sample: CD4+ T cells from blood, taken at baseline. The chain combines TRBV7-2 with TRBJ2-1, with D maybe TRBD1 (6 bases). The sequence was obtained from a human donor with classical Hodgkin lymphoma. The CDR3: CASSEGVGWGYNEQFF. The CDR3 nucleotides are TGTGCCAGCAGCGAGGGGGTGGGTTGGGGCTACAATGAGCAGTTCTTC. Full variable domain (outside the CDR3, taken from reference TRBV7-2 and TRBJ2-1): GAGVSQSPSNKVTEKGKDVELRCDPISGHTALYWYRQSLGQGLEFLIYFQGNSAPDKSGLPSDRFSAERTGGSVSTLTIQRTQQEDSAVYLCASSEGVGWGYNEQFFGPGTRLTVL.